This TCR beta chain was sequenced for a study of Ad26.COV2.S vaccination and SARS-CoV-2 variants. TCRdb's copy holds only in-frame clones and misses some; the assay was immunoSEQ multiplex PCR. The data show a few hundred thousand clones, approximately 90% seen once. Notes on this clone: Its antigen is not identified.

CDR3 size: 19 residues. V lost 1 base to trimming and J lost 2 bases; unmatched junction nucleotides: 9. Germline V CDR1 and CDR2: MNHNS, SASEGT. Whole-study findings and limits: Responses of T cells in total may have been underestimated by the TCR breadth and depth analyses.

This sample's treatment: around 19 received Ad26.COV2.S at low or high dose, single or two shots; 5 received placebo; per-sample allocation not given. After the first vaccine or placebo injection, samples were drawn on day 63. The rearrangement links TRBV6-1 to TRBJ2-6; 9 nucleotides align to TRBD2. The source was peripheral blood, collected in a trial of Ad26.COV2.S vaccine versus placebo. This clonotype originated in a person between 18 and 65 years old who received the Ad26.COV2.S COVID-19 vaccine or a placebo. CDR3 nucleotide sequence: TGTGCCAGCAGTGAAGGAAGCGGTAGCGGGAGTACTGGGGCCAACGTCCTGACTTTC. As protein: CASSEGSGSGSTGANVLTF.